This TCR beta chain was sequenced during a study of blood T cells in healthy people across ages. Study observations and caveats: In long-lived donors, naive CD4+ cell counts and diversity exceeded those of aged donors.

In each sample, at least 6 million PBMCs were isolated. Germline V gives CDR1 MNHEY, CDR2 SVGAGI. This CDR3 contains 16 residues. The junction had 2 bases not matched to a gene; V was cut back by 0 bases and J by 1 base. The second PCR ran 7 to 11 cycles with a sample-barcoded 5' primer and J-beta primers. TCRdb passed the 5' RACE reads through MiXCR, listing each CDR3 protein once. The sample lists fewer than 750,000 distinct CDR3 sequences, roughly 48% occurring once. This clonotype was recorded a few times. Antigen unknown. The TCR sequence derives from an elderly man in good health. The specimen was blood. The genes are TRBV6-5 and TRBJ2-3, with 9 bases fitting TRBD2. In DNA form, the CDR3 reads TGTGCCAGCAGTTACTCTCGCGGGAGGGGCACAGATACGCAGTATTTT. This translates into CASSYSRGRGTDTQYF.